A single sample is the source of the 14 T cell receptor beta chains below, sequenced in a study of T cells in women clearing cervical HPV infection. Assay used: immunoSEQ multiplex PCR; TCRdb lists only in-frame clones, some missing. The sample holds tens of thousands of clones. Sequenced: blood buffy coat. Every receptor here comes from a woman aged 18 to 75 with a cervical HPV16 infection that either progressed to CIN3+ or cleared (not recorded which).

On this clone: The observed sequence ends 3 residues before the CDR3 terminus, with the missing tail filled in from the germline J gene. The rearrangement uses TRBV7-9 and TRBJ2-3, with 8 bases fitting TRBD1. The CDR3 has 15 amino acids. Looked up from germline, CDR1 is SEHNR and CDR2 is FQNEAQ (reference sequence). The CDR3 sequence: CASSPGQGMFQPQYF. CDR3 bases read: TGTGCCAGCAGCCCCGGACAGGGAATGTTTCAGCCG.

Turning to this clone: Read coverage stops 3 residues before the CDR3 terminus; the germline J gene supplies the remainder. This chain uses TRBV5-1 with TRBJ1-1, with D perhaps TRBD1 (6 bases). This CDR3 is built from 16 residues. V was cut by 4 bases and J by 4 bases, with 20 bases left in between. The germline V gene encodes CDR1 SGHRS and CDR2 YFSETQ. CDR3 region: CASSSTKTGLGTEAFF. The CDR3 DNA, read in part, is TGCGCCAGCAGCAGTACTAAAACAGGGTTGGGCACTGAA.

Concerning this clone: The read stops 3 residues short of the end of the CDR3; the missing end is completed from the germline J gene. This rearrangement joins TRBV11-2 to TRBJ2-1, with a weak D call TRBD1 (5 bases). The V and J ends lost 5 bases and 7 bases respectively, with 12 bases between them. Germline V gene sequence: CDR1 SGHAT, CDR2 FQNNGV. The CDR3 consists of 13 residues. The CDR3 spells CASSPSSGNEQFF. CDR3 DNA, as far as it was read: TGTGCCAGCAGCCCCTCATCAGGGAATGAG.

Concerning this clone: The CDR3 extends 3 residues past the end of the read, so its final part is completed from the germline J gene. This rearrangement joins TRBV29-1 to TRBJ1-4; 9 bases are a match to TRBD1. This CDR3 comprises 14 residues. V lost 6 bases to trimming and J lost 4 bases; unmatched junction nucleotides: 6. Germline V gives CDR1 SQVTM, CDR2 ANQGSEA. CDR3 residues: CSVGATGGNEKLFF. CDR3 DNA, as far as it was read: TGCAGCGTGGGTGCGACAGGGGGTAATGAAAAA.

Remarks on this clone: The CDR3 end is not reached by the read, which stops 3 residues before it; the germline J gene fills it in. This sequence joins TRBV28 and TRBJ2-1; 11 nucleotides align to TRBD2. CDR1 MDHEN and CDR2 SYDVKM come from the germline V gene. The CDR3 contains 16 residues. V shed 1 base, J shed 6 bases, and the junction held 5 bases outside the gene matches. CDR3 region: CASSLFGLAGLNEQFF. CDR3 DNA, as far as it was read: TGTGCCAGCAGTTTATTCGGACTAGCGGGCCTCAATGAG.

On this clone: The read halts 3 residues ahead of the CDR3 end, with the missing end drawn from the germline J gene. This chain links TRBV6-2 or TRBV6-3 with TRBJ2-1, with TRBD2 matching 12 bases. V shed 8 bases and J 6 bases; nucleotides not matched to a gene: 5. The CDR3 has 14 residues. In germline, CDR1 is MNHEY, CDR2 SVGEGT. CDR3 loop: CASLAGGGSNEQFF. CDR3 DNA, as far as it was read: TGTGCCAGCCTAGCGGGAGGGGGTTCCAATGAG.

Notes on this clone: The read ends 3 residues before the CDR3 terminus; that terminus is restored from the germline J gene. V usage is TRBV12-3 or TRBV12-4 and J usage is TRBJ1-2; 8 nucleotides line up with TRBD1. The CDR3 is 13 residues long. The CDR3 reads CASSEQGERGYTF. The sequenced CDR3 bases are TGTGCCAGCAGTGAACAGGGGGAGAGAGGC.

In regard to this clone: The read ends 3 residues shy of where the CDR3 ends; the end is completed using the germline J gene. The chain combines TRBV9 with TRBJ2-3; TRBD2 matches 10 bases. The CDR3 consists of 17 residues. The V gene end was trimmed by 0 bases and the J gene end by 6 bases; junction bases not matched to a gene: 10. Germline V gives CDR1 SGDLS, CDR2 YYNGEE. CDR3 in amino acids: CASSVGTSGKRSDTQYF. The CDR3 bases that were read are TGTGCCAGCAGCGTAGGGACTAGCGGAAAACGGTCCGATACG.

About this clone itself: The read ends 3 residues early relative to the CDR3; the germline J gene fills the gap. This chain joins TRBV13 and TRBJ2-1; D is ambiguous. The CDR3 length is 15 residues. V dropped 2 bases and J dropped 7 bases, with 15 bases sitting between them. Germline values: CDR1 PRHDT, CDR2 FYEKMQ (reference sequence). The CDR3 bases that were read are TGTGCCAGCAGCTTAAGGGTGACGCGAATAAATGAG. Amino acids: CASSLRVTRINE. The whole CDR3 region reads CASSLRVTRINEQFF.

In the case of this clone: From the germline J gene comes the end of the CDR3, since the read stops 3 residues before it. V usage is TRBV19 and J usage is TRBJ2-4; 7 nucleotides agree with TRBD1. Germline CDR1 and CDR2: LNHDA and SQIVND (reference sequence). The CDR3 totals 13 residues. The CDR3 reads CASIPGDRGGQYF. The covered CDR3 bases are TGTGCCAGTATCCCCGGGGACAGAGGAGGT.

As for this clone: The CDR3 is cut off 3 residues early in the read; its end comes from the germline J gene. The J gene is TRBJ2-7, the V gene TRBV11-2; 7 nucleotides agree with TRBD1. The V gene end was trimmed by 0 bases and the J gene end by 6 bases; junction bases not matched to a gene: 8. Germline V gene sequence: CDR1 SGHAT, CDR2 FQNNGV. The CDR3 has 15 residues. Partial CDR3 DNA: TGTGCCAGCAGCTTAGACGGGACAGTAGATTCCGAG. Translated, it gives CASSLDGTVDSE. The CDR3 in its entirety is CASSLDGTVDSEQYF.

About this clone: The DNA ends 3 residues before the CDR3 does, and the rest of the CDR3 is filled in from the germline J gene. The V and J genes are TRBV6-1 and TRBJ2-4; D remains ambiguous. Trimming removed 1 base at V and 7 bases at J, with 5 bases between. CDR3 length: 12 amino acids. Germline lookup yields CDR1 MNHNS and CDR2 SASEGT. The CDR3 reads CASSEEGNIQYF. CDR3 DNA (partial): TGTGCCAGCAGTGAAGAAGGGAACATT.

Turning to this clone: The read is 3 residues too short to cover the CDR3 end, so that end is filled in from the germline J gene. The J gene is TRBJ2-6, the V gene TRBV6-2 or TRBV6-3; possibly TRBD1 for D (5 bases). The CDR3 covers 15 residues. From germline, CDR1 is MNHEY and CDR2 SVGEGT. Trimming stripped 6 bases from V and 2 bases from J, with 11 bases between. The CDR3 DNA, read in part, is TGTGCCAGCAGGAAGGCGACAGCTGGGGCCAACGTC. Translation: CASRKATAGANV. The CDR3, in full, reads CASRKATAGANVLTF.

Remarks on this clone: The CDR3 end lies 3 residues beyond the end of the read and is filled in from the germline J gene. This chain joins TRBV19 and TRBJ1-1; TRBD1 aligns across 8 bases. This CDR3 region has 13 residues. Germline CDR1 is LNHDA and CDR2 is SQIVND (reference sequence). Trimming took 7 bases from V and 4 from J; bases not matched to a gene: 5. The CDR3 here is CASTATGGTEAFF. The CDR3 bases that were read are TGTGCCAGTACCGCTACAGGGGGCACTGAA. The whole variable domain, filled in from reference TRBV19 and TRBJ1-1, reads DGGITQSPKYLFRKEGQNVTLSCEQNLNHDAMYWYRQDPGQGLRLIYYSQIVNDFQKGDIAEGYSVSREKKESFPLTVTSAQKNPTAFYLCASTATGGTEAFFGQGTRLTVV.